This TCR beta chain was captured by sequencing in a study of type 1 and type 2 diabetes patients. PCR was run on genomic DNA. Amplification of the beta chain CDR3 used 30 forward and 13 reverse multiplex primers. Using its own MiXCR run on the multiplex PCR reads, TCRdb lists one record per CDR3 protein. The sample consists of fewer than 300,000 distinct CDR3 sequences, 47% of them appearing once. CDR3 size: 18 residues. From germline, CDR1 is WNHNN and CDR2 SYGVQD (reference sequence). Deletions cut 6 bases from V and 4 bases from J, with 25 bases between. The rearrangement uses TRBV10-1 and TRBJ2-1, with a weak D call TRBD2 (7 bases). This receptor was identified in a man aged 18 to 29 with type 2 diabetes. The sequenced sample consisted of peripheral blood mononuclear cells (PBMCs). CDR3: CASRGRVFGGLTYNEQFF. DNA of the CDR3: TGCGCCAGCAGAGGCCGTGTTTTCGGGGGGCTGACATACAATGAGCAGTTCTTC.